This T cell receptor beta chain was profiled in a study of blood T cells in healthy people across ages. Germline V lookup: CDR1 MNHEY, CDR2 SMNVEV (reference sequence). This CDR3 is 13 amino acids long. It was with a sample-barcoded 5' primer and a J-beta primer mix that a second PCR of about 6 to 11 cycles was run. TCRdb processed the 5' RACE reads anew with MiXCR; each CDR3 protein has one entry. The table lists about 1,500,000 distinct CDR3 sequences, around 42% of them singletons, with 7.9% in the top ten. The J gene is TRBJ2-5, the V gene TRBV27; perhaps TRBD2 as D (7 bases). The tail of the sequence fits TRBJ2-4 better, so the J call may be wrong. Sequenced sample: blood. The sequence came from a woman aged 18-29 years in good health. The DNA of the CDR3 is TGTGCCAGCAGTGGGGGGGCTCAAAACATTCAGTACTTC. Translated: CASSGGAQNIQYF.